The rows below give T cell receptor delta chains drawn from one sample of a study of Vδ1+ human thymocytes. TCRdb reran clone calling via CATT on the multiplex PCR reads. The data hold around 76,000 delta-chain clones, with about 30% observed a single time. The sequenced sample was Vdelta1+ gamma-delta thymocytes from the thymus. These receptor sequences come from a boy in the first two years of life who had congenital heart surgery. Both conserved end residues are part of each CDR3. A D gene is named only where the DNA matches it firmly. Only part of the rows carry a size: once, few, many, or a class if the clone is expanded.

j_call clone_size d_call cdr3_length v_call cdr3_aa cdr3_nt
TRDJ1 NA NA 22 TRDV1 CALGELHTTEREGAPYTDKLIF TGTGCTCTTGGGGAACTCCATACCACCGAGCGAGAGGGGGCCCCGTACACCGATAAACTCATCTTT
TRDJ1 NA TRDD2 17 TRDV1 CALGEAFLRPTGDKLIF TGTGCTCTTGGGGAAGCCTTCCTACGTCCCACTGGCGACAAACTCATCTTT
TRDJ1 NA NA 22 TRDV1 CALGELDRVLRTDKGIHDKLIF TGTGCTCTTGGGGAACTAGACCGCGTCCTACGAACGGATAAGGGAATTCACGATAAACTCATCTTT
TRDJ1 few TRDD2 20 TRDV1 CALGAAGFLPLKHRTDKLIF TGTGCTCTTGGGGCCGCCGGTTTCCTACCCCTCAAACACAGAACCGATAAACTCATCTTT
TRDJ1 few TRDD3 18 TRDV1 CALGELVPGDTYTDKLIF TGTGCTCTTGGGGAACTCGTCCCGGGGGATACGTACACCGATAAACTCATCTTT
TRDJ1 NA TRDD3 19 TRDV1 CALGELSPGWVGESDKLIF TGTGCTCTTGGGGAACTTTCCCCTGGATGGGTGGGGGAGTCTGATAAACTCATCTTT
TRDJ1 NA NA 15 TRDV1 CALGEFLPNTDKLIF TGTGCTCTTGGGGAATTCCTCCCTAACACCGATAAACTCATCTTT
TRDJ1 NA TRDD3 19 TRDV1 CALGEEFLAVGDRPDKLIF TGTGCTCTTGGGGAAGAATTTTTGGCGGTGGGGGATCGGCCCGATAAACTCATCTTT
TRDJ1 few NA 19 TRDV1 CALGGATSFVSENTDKLIF TGTGCTCTTGGGGGGGCCACATCCTTTGTGAGTGAAAACACCGATAAACTCATCTTT
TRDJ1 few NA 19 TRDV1 CALGERRPSKYTTTDKLIF TGTGCTCTTGGGGAACGACGTCCTTCGAAGTATACGACCACCGATAAACTCATCTTT
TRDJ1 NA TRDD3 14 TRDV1 CALGEGPDWGGLIF TGTGCTCTTGGGGAAGGCCCGGACTGGGGCGGACTCATCTTT
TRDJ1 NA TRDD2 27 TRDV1 CALGDSPGLPTTPLELLIPFYTDKLIF TGTGCTCTTGGGGACTCACCCGGCCTTCCTACAACCCCGCTCGAACTACTAATCCCATTCTACACCGATAAACTCATCTTT
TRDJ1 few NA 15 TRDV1 CALGGRWEYTDKLIF TGTGCTCTTGGGGGCCGCTGGGAGTACACCGATAAACTCATCTTT
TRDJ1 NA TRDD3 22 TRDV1 CALGEPEFFPTRGYWGTHKLIF TGTGCTCTTGGGGAACCCGAATTCTTTCCTACACGCGGTTACTGGGGGACCCATAAACTCATCTTT
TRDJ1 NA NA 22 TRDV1 CALGELNRPTRAGEGATDKLIF TGTGCTCTTGGGGAACTCAACCGTCCCACGAGGGCTGGGGAAGGTGCTACCGATAAACTCATCTTT